A selection of T cell receptor beta chains follows, all from one sample in a study of blood T cell repertoires in COVID-19. Sequencing used immunoSEQ multiplex PCR; TCRdb keeps in-frame clones, though not all of them. Seen here are about 230,000 clones, approximately 90% observed once, and the top ten hold under 3.5%. The sequencing sample was made of peripheral blood. These receptors were collected from a man aged 25-45 years with COVID-19, enrolled during active disease. CDR3s include the opening cysteine and the closing phenylalanine or tryptophan. A D gene is named only where the DNA matches it firmly.

TRBV7-9,TRBJ2-7,TRBD2,CASSASGRVGEQYF
TRBV19,TRBJ2-7,TRBD1,CASSTGGVGTGRDEQYF
TRBV6-5,TRBJ1-2,-,CASSFLADNGYTF
TRBV19,TRBJ1-1,TRBD1,CASSVRDRAGTEAFF
TRBV27,TRBJ1-2,-,CASSLQGYYGYTF
TRBV6-5,TRBJ2-7,TRBD1,CASSPDRAGVEQYF
TRBV4-3,TRBJ2-1,TRBD2,CASSQDAGRHWGGQFF
TRBV7-9,TRBJ1-1,-,CASSPSEWRAFF
TRBV7-8,TRBJ1-1,TRBD1,CASSFSGTENTEAFF
TRBV3-1/TRBV3-2,TRBJ2-4,TRBD1,CASSQGGQINQYF
TRBV6-2/TRBV6-3,TRBJ1-1,-,CASSSHPQGHTEEAFF
TRBV7-8,TRBJ1-2,TRBD1,CASSRTRQGSGYGYTF
TRBV29-1,TRBJ2-2,TRBD1,CSVKQGASNTGELFF
TRBV15,TRBJ2-1,-,CATSRGGGSEQFF
TRBV10-3,TRBJ2-7,-,CATQGSAYEQYF
TRBV5-1,TRBJ2-5,-,CASSLRGGWETQYF
TRBV7-3,TRBJ2-1,TRBD1,CASRQGGAYNEQFF
TRBV12-5,TRBJ2-7,-,CASGLGLLYEQYF
TRBV6-5,TRBJ1-3,-,CASSYSQQLSGNTIYF
TRBV3-1/TRBV3-2,TRBJ1-1,-,CASSQVGGAEAFF
TRBV5-1,TRBJ2-7,-,CASSLVSGPYEQYF
TRBV9,TRBJ2-5,TRBD2,CASSVGIAGQETQYF
TRBV19,TRBJ1-6,-,CASSMADSPLHF
TRBV27,TRBJ1-6,-,CASSSNSPLHF
TRBV7-2,TRBJ1-1,-,CASRPQGFAEAFF
TRBV7-2,TRBJ2-1,TRBD1,CASSLDSPGLGQGGNEQFF
TRBV11-2,TRBJ1-6,-,CASSLRSSYNSPLHF
TRBV12-5,TRBJ2-5,TRBD2,CASGLGLAPYQETQYF
TRBV27,TRBJ2-7,-,CASSRRTDFSYEQYF
TRBV12-3/TRBV12-4,TRBJ2-1,TRBD2,CASGGSSYNEQFF
TRBV27,TRBJ1-1,-,CASSLFQNTEAFF
TRBV4-2,TRBJ2-1,TRBD2,CASSQVTSGSNEQFF
TRBV29-1,TRBJ1-4,TRBD1,CSATGQVGNEKLFF
TRBV5-1,TRBJ2-5,TRBD1,CASSLETGYLETQYF
TRBV11-2,TRBJ1-4,-,CASSLGAGGEKLFF
TRBV16,TRBJ1-2,-,CASSPGGSERRIDYGYTF
TRBV6-1,TRBJ1-5,-,CASSEALLAVGNQPQHF
TRBV7-2,TRBJ2-2,-,CASSLPNTGELFF
TRBV12-3/TRBV12-4,TRBJ1-2,-,CASRFRPGDGYTF
TRBV6-6,TRBJ2-2,TRBD1,CASSRDRVGTGELFF
TRBV4-2,TRBJ2-1,TRBD2,CASSQRLAGGRNEQFF
TRBV9,TRBJ2-3,-,CASSDDYTQYF
TRBV4-1,TRBJ1-4,TRBD1,CASSPRDGSYRGSLKLFF
TRBV7-6,TRBJ1-1,-,CASSPWPFF
TRBV27,TRBJ2-3,-,CASSLRGGVSTDTQYF
TRBV7-9,TRBJ2-5,TRBD1,CASSADRGQGTQYF
TRBV19,TRBJ2-7,TRBD1,CASRRQGSYEQYF
TRBV4-3,TRBJ1-1,-,CASSQWSFGVAFF
TRBV19,TRBJ2-3,-,CASRTGGTDTQYF
TRBV19,TRBJ1-3,TRBD1,CASMVSGGYSGNTIYF
TRBV27,TRBJ1-1,-,CASSAWGGTEAFF
TRBV18,TRBJ2-7,TRBD2,CASSSGGGTNYEQYF
TRBV30,TRBJ1-4,-,CAWSRENNEKLFF